One TCR beta chain is described in this entry. The data were obtained in a study of blood T cell repertoires in COVID-19. For the study at large: T cells, B-cell-depleted T cells, or PBMCs supplied cDNA or gDNA.

Participants had their cohort set by participant-reported clinical history. In the authors' workflow: Reference gene primer amplification gave nucleated cell count estimates. The repertoire was sequenced with immunoSEQ multiplex PCR; TCRdb's copy has only in-frame clones and lacks some. The V and J calls and the clone size are those of that table, but D and trimming were determined from the DNA. This sample has under 250,000 clones, with roughly 90% found just once. V was trimmed by 2 bases and J by 4 bases, leaving 8 bases between them. The CDR3 contains 12 residues. The germline CDR1 and CDR2 sequences are GTSNPN and SVGIG (reference sequence).

The source is a woman younger than 45 with acute COVID-19. The material sequenced was PBMCs or T cells enriched from blood (not recorded which). The V call is TRBV30, the J call TRBJ2-5; D remains ambiguous. The CDR3 DNA is TGTGCCTGGAGTCCTTCCCTAGAGACCCAGTACTTC. Protein product: CAWSPSLETQYF.